The 20 T cell receptor beta chains in this list originate from one sample, sequenced in a study of blood T cell repertoires in COVID-19. The table came from immunoSEQ multiplex PCR; TCRdb's copy has only in-frame clones and leaves some out. The data contain some 250,000 clones, about 85% of them seen just once; the ten biggest clones take up 4% to 4.5%. The sample taken for sequencing was peripheral blood. Receptors originate from a man in his sixties with acute or convalescent COVID-19.

The DNA of the CDR3 is TGTGCCAGCAGTTTAAACAGGGGGCCAAACCAGCCCCAGCATTTT. Translation: CASSLNRGPNQPQHF. The V call is TRBV28, the J call TRBJ1-5; 9 bases map to TRBD1. Germline V gives CDR1 MDHEN, CDR2 SYDVKM. V dropped 2 bases and J dropped 7; count of bases not matched to a gene: 6. This CDR3 has 15 residues.

The CDR3 nucleotides are TGTGCCAGCAGACGGACAGGGGATGGCTACACCTTC. Residues: CASRRTGDGYTF. The chain carries TRBV12-3 or TRBV12-4 and TRBJ1-2; TRBD1 matches at 9 bases. J lost 6 bases, V lost 6 bases, and 2 bases had no gene match. The CDR3 loop spans 12 amino acids.

V gene TRBV28 combines with J gene TRBJ1-5, with D hard to call. The CDR3 covers 12 residues. Germline assignment: CDR1 MDHEN and CDR2 SYDVKM. Trimming pared 7 bases from V and 4 bases from J, leaving 8 bases between. The CDR3 loop is CASKRGNQPQHF. The CDR3 nucleotides read TGTGCCAGCAAACGCGGAAATCAGCCCCAGCATTTT.

The chain links TRBV19 to TRBJ2-1, with 7 bases identical to TRBD2. CDR3 size: 15 residues. V shed 8 bases, J shed 14 bases, and the junction held 21 bases outside the gene matches. The germline gives CDR1 LNHDA, CDR2 SQIVND (reference sequence). CDR3 residues: CASSPRTRKYEAEFF. The CDR3 DNA is TGTGCCAGTTCTCCTAGGACTAGAAAGTATGAGGCCGAGTTCTTC.

The chain combines TRBV30 with TRBJ1-5, with D tentatively TRBD1 (5 bases). V was clipped by 0 bases and J by 7 bases, with 10 bases between them. The CDR3 contains 13 residues. Germline V gene sequence: CDR1 GTSNPN, CDR2 SVGIG (reference sequence). In nucleotides, the CDR3 is TGTGCCTGGAGTGTACGGGGGTACCAGCCCCAGCATTTT. Translated, it gives CAWSVRGYQPQHF. Full variable domain (outside the CDR3, taken from reference TRBV30 and TRBJ1-5): SQTIHQWPATLVQPVGSPLSLECTVEGTSNPNLYWYRQAAGRGLQLLFYSVGIGQISSEVPQNLSASRPQDRQFILSSKKLLLSDSGFYLCAWSVRGYQPQHFGDGTRLSIL.

This clone was counted once. The V gene is TRBV6-6, the J gene TRBJ2-2; 7 nucleotides match TRBD2. The V gene's germline CDR1 is MNHNY and CDR2 SVGAGI (reference sequence). This CDR3 is 16 amino acids long. V was clipped by 6 bases and J by 2 bases; unmatched bases: 9. CDR3 nucleotides: TGTGCCAGCAGAGCACCCGGGAGGACAAACACCGGGGAGCTGTTTTTT. This codes for CASRAPGRTNTGELFF.

This chain links TRBV5-1 with TRBJ1-1; maybe TRBD1 (6 bases). There are 16 residues in the CDR3. The germline V and J ends were trimmed by 4 bases and 0 bases, with 16 bases remaining between them. Germline V gene data show CDR1 as SGHRS and CDR2 as YFSETQ. CDR3 loop: CASSIGQLTMNTEAFF. For the CDR3, the DNA is TGCGCCAGCAGCATAGGACAGCTAACCATGAACACTGAAGCTTTCTTT.

This chain connects TRBV5-1 to TRBJ1-5; unclear D gene. The V end lost 2 bases, the J end lost 3 bases, and 12 bases lay between the germline ends. CDR3 length: 15 amino acids. The V gene's germline CDR1 is SGHRS and CDR2 YFSETQ. The CDR3 coding sequence is TGCGCCAGCAGCTTTGAGGGCAGAGACAATCAGCCCCAGCATTTT. This translates into CASSFEGRDNQPQHF.

V gene TRBV7-9 combines with J gene TRBJ2-5; maybe TRBD1 (7 bases). The CDR3 sequence is 17 residues long. Per the germline V gene, CDR1 is SEHNR and CDR2 is FQNEAQ (reference sequence). V dropped 4 bases and J dropped 2 bases, with 20 bases sitting between them. The CDR3 spells CASSSSISGGRQETQYF. The CDR3, as DNA: TGTGCCAGCAGCTCTTCCATTTCAGGGGGGAGACAAGAGACCCAGTACTTC.

CDR3 nucleotide sequence: TGCGCCAGCAGATCCGACAGAACACCCTCCTATGGCTACACCTTC. Translation: CASRSDRTPSYGYTF. The chain links TRBV5-1 to TRBJ1-2, with D maybe TRBD1 (5 bases). Germline CDR1 reads SGHRS; CDR2 reads YFSETQ. The CDR3 spans 15 residues. Trimming took off 5 bases at V and 4 bases at J, with 18 bases between the two ends.

The CDR3 sequence is CASSLETGTTEAFF. The CDR3 bases are TGTGCCAGCAGCTTAGAGACAGGGACAACTGAAGCTTTCTTT. The chain is built from TRBV7-9 and TRBJ1-1, with 7 nucleotides matching TRBD1. Trimming at V came to 1 base and at J to 5 bases, leaving 4 bases not matched to a gene. In germline, CDR1 is SEHNR, CDR2 FQNEAQ (reference sequence). There are 14 residues in the CDR3. The full variable domain, completed using reference TRBV7-9 and TRBJ1-1, is DTGVSQNPRHKITKRGQNVTFRCDPISEHNRLYWYRQTLGQGPEFLTYFQNEAQLEKSRLLSDRFSAERPKGSFSTLEIQRTEQGDSAMYLCASSLETGTTEAFFGQGTRLTVV.

The gene calls are TRBV3-1 (or the pseudogene TRBV3-2) and TRBJ2-1; D unclear. CDR1 LGHDT and CDR2 YNNKEL come from the germline V gene (reference sequence). Trimming shortened V by 4 bases and J by 0 bases, and 7 bases separated the two germline ends. The CDR3 contains 14 residues. In DNA form, the CDR3 reads TGTGCCAGCAGCCCCTTGAGCTCCTACAATGAGCAGTTCTTC. This translates into CASSPLSSYNEQFF.

The chain recombines TRBV5-4 with TRBJ1-1; D is unresolved. V was clipped by 0 bases and J by 3 bases, with 12 bases between them. CDR1 SGHNT and CDR2 YYREEE come from the germline V gene (reference sequence). The CDR3 has 15 residues. CDR3: CASSLGAGGYTEAFF. For the CDR3, the DNA is TGTGCCAGCAGCTTGGGGGCGGGTGGCTACACTGAAGCTTTCTTT.

The chain uses TRBV27 and TRBJ2-2, with 8 bases aligning to TRBD1. CDR1 is MNHEY, CDR2 SMNVEV, per germline (reference sequence). The V gene end was trimmed by 5 bases and the J gene end by 4 bases; junction bases not matched to a gene: 12. The CDR3 is 17 residues long. The CDR3 sequence is CASSARPGGAGTGELFF. Here the CDR3 DNA reads TGTGCCAGCAGTGCCCGGCCAGGGGGCGCAGGCACCGGGGAGCTGTTTTTT.

This clone was found once. The genes are TRBV9 and TRBJ1-5; 7 nucleotides agree with TRBD1. CDR3 size: 17 residues. The V and J ends lost 0 bases and 3 bases, in that order; junction bases with no gene match: 9. Germline CDR1 reads SGDLS; CDR2 reads YYNGEE. DNA for the CDR3: TGTGCCAGCAGCGTAGAATCCGCGACAGGGACCAATCAGCCCCAGCATTTT. Amino acid sequence: CASSVESATGTNQPQHF.

Only a few counts were recorded for this clone. The chain links TRBV14 to TRBJ1-2; D possibly corresponds to TRBD1 (6 bases). Germline CDR1 SGHDN, CDR2 FVKESK. Trimming shortened V by 2 bases and J by 7 bases, and 8 bases separated the two germline ends. This CDR3 has 12 residues. The CDR3 here is CASSQNRVGYTF. In DNA, the CDR3 is TGTGCCAGCAGCCAAAACAGGGTTGGCTACACCTTC.

The chain recombines TRBV19 with TRBJ1-5; maybe TRBD1 (5 bases). Germline CDR1 LNHDA, CDR2 SQIVND (reference sequence). Trimming cost V 3 bases and J 5 bases, with 11 bases left between them. CDR3 length equals 14 residues. In DNA form, the CDR3 reads TGTGCCAGTAGTATGGGGCACCGAGATCAGCCCCAGCATTTT. Translation: CASSMGHRDQPQHF.

The gene calls are TRBV4-3 and TRBJ2-7; 7 bases align to TRBD2. The CDR3 consists of 15 residues. CDR1 and CDR2 from the germline V gene are LGHNA and YSLEER. Trimming took 6 bases from V and 4 from J; bases not matched to a gene: 12. In DNA, the CDR3 is TGCGCCAGCAGTCTACACCCGACGGGGGGATACGAGCAGTACTTC. Protein product: CASSLHPTGGYEQYF.

The V gene is TRBV5-8, the J gene TRBJ2-7, with D tentatively TRBD2 (6 bases). Trimming cost V 0 bases and J 2 bases, with 12 bases left between them. CDR3 length equals 15 residues. Per the germline V gene, CDR1 is SGHTS and CDR2 is YDEGEE. The CDR3 region has the DNA TGTGCCAGCAGCTTGGCGGACTACCGTACCTACGAGCAGTACTTC. This translates into CASSLADYRTYEQYF.

The rearrangement uses TRBV27 and TRBJ1-3; 8 bases match TRBD1. The CDR3 runs to 15 residues. Germline V CDR1 and CDR2: MNHEY, SMNVEV (reference sequence). The V gene end was trimmed by 8 bases and the J gene end by 4 bases; junction bases not matched to a gene: 10. The CDR3 region has the DNA TGTGCCAGCCGGACAGGGAGCTTAGAAGGAAACACCATATATTTT. Translating it yields CASRTGSLEGNTIYF.